The next 4 T cell receptor beta chains were all read from a single sample in a study of blood T cell repertoires in COVID-19. Here immunoSEQ multiplex PCR was the method, and the copy in TCRdb shows in-frame clones only, minus some. The sample includes about 350,000 clones, around nine tenths of them seen just once. The sequenced sample was peripheral blood. Receptors originate from a woman under 30 who had recovered from COVID-19.

V is TRBV4-1 and J is TRBJ2-3, with TRBD2 identical over 13 bases. The CDR3 contains 16 residues. V shed 1 base, J shed 6 bases, and the junction held 4 bases outside the gene matches. CDR1 MGHRA and CDR2 YSYEKL come from the germline V gene. For the CDR3, the DNA is TGCGCCAGCAGCCAAGGGACTAGCGGGAGTTATGATACGCAGTATTTT. Translating gives CASSQGTSGSYDTQYF.

The V and J genes are TRBV25-1 and TRBJ2-3, with 10 nucleotides matching TRBD2. Germline V CDR1 and CDR2: MGHDK, SYGVNS. CDR3 length equals 15 residues. Trimming took 2 bases from V and 5 from J; bases not matched to a gene: 4. The CDR3 region has the DNA TGTGCCAGCAGTGAACTAGCGGGAGTAGGAGATACGCAGTATTTT. Its protein product is CASSELAGVGDTQYF.

This clone came up a few times. V and J are TRBV13 and TRBJ1-6; 8 bases fit TRBD1. The germline V gene encodes CDR1 PRHDT and CDR2 FYEKMQ (reference sequence). There are 14 residues in the CDR3. V shed 6 bases, J shed 9 bases, and the junction held 7 bases outside the gene matches. As DNA, the CDR3 is TGTGCCAGCAGAACTACCGGGACAGGTTCACCCCTCCACTTT. Amino acids: CASRTTGTGSPLHF. Based on the CDR3 plus reference TRBV13 and TRBJ1-6, the full variable domain is AAGVIQSPRHLIKEKRETATLKCYPIPRHDTVYWYQQGPGQDPQFLISFYEKMQSDKGSIPDRFSAQQFSDYHSELNMSSLELGDSALYFCASRTTGTGSPLHFGNGTRLTVT.

V and J are TRBV27 and TRBJ1-1, with 8 nucleotides matching TRBD1. J lost 1 base, V lost 2 bases, and 6 bases had no gene match. The CDR3 has 16 amino acids. Germline V gene data show CDR1 as MNHEY and CDR2 as SMNVEV (reference sequence). This CDR3 is CASSLRTGQGNTEAFF. In DNA, the CDR3 is TGTGCCAGCAGTTTAAGGACAGGACAGGGGAACACTGAAGCTTTCTTT.